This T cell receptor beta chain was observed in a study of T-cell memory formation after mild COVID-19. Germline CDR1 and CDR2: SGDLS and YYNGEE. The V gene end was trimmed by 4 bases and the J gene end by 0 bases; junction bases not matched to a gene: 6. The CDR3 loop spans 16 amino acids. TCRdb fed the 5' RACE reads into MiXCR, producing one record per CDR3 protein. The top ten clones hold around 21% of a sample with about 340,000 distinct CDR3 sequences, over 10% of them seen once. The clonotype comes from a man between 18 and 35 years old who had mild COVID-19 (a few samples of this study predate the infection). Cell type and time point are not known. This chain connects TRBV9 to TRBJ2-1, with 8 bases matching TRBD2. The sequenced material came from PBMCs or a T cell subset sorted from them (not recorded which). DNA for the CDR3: TGTGCCAGCAGCCCAGCCGGGACTAGCTCCTACAATGAGCAGTTCTTC. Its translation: CASSPAGTSSYNEQFF.